These 8 T cell receptor beta chains came from one sample sequenced in a study of blood T cell repertoires in COVID-19 (dated by TCRdb to the early 2020s). Receptor amplification or capture employed the immunoSEQ multiplex PCR assay. Sourced from immuneACCESS, this table was stored by TCRdb with only in-frame sequences that have V and J called. A share of the clones is absent; for the studies checked, an unresolved V gene accounts for under half, and the remainder has no known explanation. A total of approximately 250,000 clones appear in this sample, 86% of them only once. Under 15% of the sample is taken by the ten largest. The sample was peripheral blood. These receptors were collected from a woman aged 70 to 79 with COVID-19, enrolled during active disease.

As DNA, the CDR3 is TGTGCCAGCAGTGAAGAAGTCAGGGGAATTACTTCCTACGAGCAGTACTTC. Translation: CASSEEVRGITSYEQYF. This chain joins TRBV6-1 and TRBJ2-7; D may be TRBD1 (6 bases). Looked up from germline, CDR1 is MNHNS and CDR2 is SASEGT. V was shortened by 1 base and J by 1 base, with 17 bases between the two germline ends. The CDR3 is 17 residues long.

This chain joins TRBV2 and TRBJ2-5; weak D call: TRBD1 (6 bases). Trimming left V 5 bases short and J 5 bases short, with 18 bases between. There are 15 residues in the CDR3. Germline-derived CDR1 and CDR2 are SNHLY and FYNNEI. The CDR3 DNA reads TGTGCCAGCAGTTTACGCCAGGGGAACGGGGAGACCCAGTACTTC. It translates to CASSLRQGNGETQYF.

This clone was picked up one time. The chain employs TRBV7-2 and TRBJ1-1, with D unclear. V lost 2 bases, J lost 0 bases, and 7 bases lay in between. The germline gives CDR1 SGHTA, CDR2 FQGNSA. The CDR3 loop spans 14 amino acids. The CDR3 spells CASSLSQMNTEAFF. The CDR3, as DNA: TGTGCCAGCAGCTTAAGTCAGATGAACACTGAAGCTTTCTTT.

The table lists this clone with a count of one. V gene TRBV9 combines with J gene TRBJ2-1, with TRBD2 matching 9 bases. Looked up from germline, CDR1 is SGDLS and CDR2 is YYNGEE. This CDR3 has 15 residues. The V and J ends lost 4 bases and 2 bases, in that order; junction bases with no gene match: 4. The DNA of the CDR3 is TGTGCCAGCAGCCCTCGACTAGCGGCCTACAATGAGCAGTTCTTC. The encoded protein is CASSPRLAAYNEQFF.

The gene calls are TRBV5-4 and TRBJ2-1; tentatively, D is TRBD2 (7 bases). The CDR3 covers 15 residues. The germline gives CDR1 SGHNT, CDR2 YYREEE (reference sequence). Trimming shortened V by 1 base and J by 6 bases, and 14 bases separated the two germline ends. The CDR3 sequence is CASSLSGGLINEQFF. CDR3 coding DNA: TGTGCCAGCAGCTTGTCGGGGGGCTTAATCAATGAGCAGTTCTTC.

Here the CDR3 DNA reads TGTGCCAGCAGCGAGACAGGAGTCGCTGAAGCTTTCTTT. Its protein product is CASSETGVAEAFF. The chain uses TRBV11-3 and TRBJ1-1; D possibly corresponds to TRBD1 (6 bases). CDR1 is SGHNT, CDR2 YENEEA, per germline. This CDR3 spans 13 amino acids. Trimming took off 5 bases at V and 6 bases at J, with 13 bases between the two ends.

This clone was seen only once. The chain has TRBV5-1 and TRBJ1-2, with TRBD1 matching 7 bases. There are 13 residues in the CDR3. Germline V lookup: CDR1 SGHRS, CDR2 YFSETQ. With V trimmed by 5 bases and J by 10 bases, 11 bases remained unmatched. CDR3 sequence: CASSYRQGGDYTF. DNA of the CDR3: TGCGCCAGCAGTTACCGACAGGGCGGCGACTACACCTTC. The full variable domain, completed using reference TRBV5-1 and TRBJ1-2, is KAGVTQTPRYLIKTRGQQVTLSCSPISGHRSVSWYQQTPGQGLQFLFEYFSETQRNKGNFPGRFSGRQFSNSRSEMNVSTLELGDSALYLCASSYRQGGDYTFGSGTRLTVV.

The chain links TRBV7-9 to TRBJ2-2, with TRBD1 matching 9 bases. The V segment lost 4 bases and the J segment 6 bases; nucleotides outside the gene matches: 6. This CDR3 region has 15 residues. The germline CDR1 and CDR2 sequences are SEHNR and FQNEAQ (reference sequence). CDR3 protein: CASSSWTGEAGELFF. CDR3 sequence (DNA): TGTGCCAGCAGCTCTTGGACAGGGGAGGCCGGGGAGCTGTTTTTT. The variable domain in full, with the rest retrieved from reference TRBV7-9 and TRBJ2-2, is DTGVSQNPRHKITKRGQNVTFRCDPISEHNRLYWYRQTLGQGPEFLTYFQNEAQLEKSRLLSDRFSAERPKGSFSTLEIQRTEQGDSAMYLCASSSWTGEAGELFFGEGSRLTVL.